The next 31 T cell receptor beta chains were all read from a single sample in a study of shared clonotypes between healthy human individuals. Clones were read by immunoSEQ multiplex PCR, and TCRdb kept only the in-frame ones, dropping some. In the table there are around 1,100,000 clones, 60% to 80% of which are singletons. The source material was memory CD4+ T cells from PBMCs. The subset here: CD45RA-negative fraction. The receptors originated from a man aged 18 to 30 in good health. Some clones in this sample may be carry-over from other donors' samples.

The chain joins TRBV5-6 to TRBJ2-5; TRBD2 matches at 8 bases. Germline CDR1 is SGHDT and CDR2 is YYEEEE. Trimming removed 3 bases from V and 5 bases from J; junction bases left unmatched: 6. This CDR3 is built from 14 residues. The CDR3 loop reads CASSSGLVRETQYF. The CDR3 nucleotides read TGTGCCAGCAGCTCGGGACTAGTGAGGGAGACCCAGTACTTC.

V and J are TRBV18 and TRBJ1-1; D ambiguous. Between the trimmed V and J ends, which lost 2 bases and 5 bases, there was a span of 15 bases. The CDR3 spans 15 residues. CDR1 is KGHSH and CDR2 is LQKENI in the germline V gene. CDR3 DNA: TGTGCCAGCTCACCAAATCAGCCCACTGGAACTGAAGCTTTCTTT. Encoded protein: CASSPNQPTGTEAFF. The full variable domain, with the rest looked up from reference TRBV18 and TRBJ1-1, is NAGVMQNPRHLVRRRGQEARLRCSPMKGHSHVYWYRQLPEEGLKFMVYLQKENIIDESGMPKERFSAEFPKEGPSILRIQQVVRGDSAAYFCASSPNQPTGTEAFFGQGTRLTVV.

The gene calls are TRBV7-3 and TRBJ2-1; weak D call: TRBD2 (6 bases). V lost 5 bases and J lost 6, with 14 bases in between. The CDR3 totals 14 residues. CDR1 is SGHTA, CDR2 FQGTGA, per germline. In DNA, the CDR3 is TGTGCCAGCAGCCCTCGGACCGGGAGCAATGAGCAGTTCTTC. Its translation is CASSPRTGSNEQFF.

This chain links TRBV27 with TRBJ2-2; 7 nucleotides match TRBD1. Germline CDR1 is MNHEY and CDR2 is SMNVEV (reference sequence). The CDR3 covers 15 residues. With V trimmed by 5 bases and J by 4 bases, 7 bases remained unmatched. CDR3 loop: CASSPRGRGTGELFF. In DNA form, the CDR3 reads TGTGCCAGCAGTCCGAGGGGGCGAGGCACCGGGGAGCTGTTTTTT.

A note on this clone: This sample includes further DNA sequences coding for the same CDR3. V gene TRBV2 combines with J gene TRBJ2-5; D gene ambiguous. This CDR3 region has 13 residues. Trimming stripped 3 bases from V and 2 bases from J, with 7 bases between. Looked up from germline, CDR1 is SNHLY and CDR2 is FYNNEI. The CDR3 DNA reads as TGTGCCAGCAGTGATGTGGGACAAGAGACCCAGTACTTC. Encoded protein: CASSDVGQETQYF. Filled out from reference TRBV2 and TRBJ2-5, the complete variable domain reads EPEVTQTPSHQVTQMGQEVILRCVPISNHLYFYWYRQILGQKVEFLVSFYNNEISEKSEIFDDQFSVERPDGSNFTLKIRSTKLEDSAMYFCASSDVGQETQYFGPGTRLLVL.

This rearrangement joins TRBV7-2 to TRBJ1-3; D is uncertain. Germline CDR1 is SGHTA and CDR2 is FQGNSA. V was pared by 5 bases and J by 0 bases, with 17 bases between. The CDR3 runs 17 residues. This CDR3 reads CASSRVQLPYSGNTIYF. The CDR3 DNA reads TGTGCCAGCAGCCGCGTACAGCTCCCTTACTCTGGAAACACCATATATTTT. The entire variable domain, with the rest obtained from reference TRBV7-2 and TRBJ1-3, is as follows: GAGVSQSPSNKVTEKGKDVELRCDPISGHTALYWYRQSLGQGLEFLIYFQGNSAPDKSGLPSDRFSAERTGGSVSTLTIQRTQQEDSAVYLCASSRVQLPYSGNTIYFGEGSWLTVV.

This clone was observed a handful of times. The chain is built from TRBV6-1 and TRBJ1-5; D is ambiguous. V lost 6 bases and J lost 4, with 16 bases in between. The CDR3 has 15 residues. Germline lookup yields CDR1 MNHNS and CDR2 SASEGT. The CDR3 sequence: CASSADKSGNQPQHF. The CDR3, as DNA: TGTGCCAGCAGCGCCGACAAGAGTGGGAATCAGCCCCAGCATTTT.

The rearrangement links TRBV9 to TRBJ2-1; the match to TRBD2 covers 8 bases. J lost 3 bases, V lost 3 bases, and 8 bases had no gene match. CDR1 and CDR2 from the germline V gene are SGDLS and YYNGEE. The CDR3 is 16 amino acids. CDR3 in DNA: TGTGCCAGCAGCGCCTTGGGACTAGGCCTCTACAATGAGCAGTTCTTC. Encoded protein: CASSALGLGLYNEQFF.

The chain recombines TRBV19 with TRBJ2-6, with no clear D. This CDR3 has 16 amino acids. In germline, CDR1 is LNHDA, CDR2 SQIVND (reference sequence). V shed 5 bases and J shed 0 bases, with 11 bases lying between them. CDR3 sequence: CASSSARTSGANVLTF. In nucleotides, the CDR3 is TGTGCCAGTAGTTCAGCGAGGACCTCTGGGGCCAACGTCCTGACTTTC.

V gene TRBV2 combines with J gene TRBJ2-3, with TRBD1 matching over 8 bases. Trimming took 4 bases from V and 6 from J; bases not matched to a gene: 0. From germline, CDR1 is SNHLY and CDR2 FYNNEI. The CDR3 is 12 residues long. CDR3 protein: CASSGQGDTQYF. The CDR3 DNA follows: TGTGCCAGCAGTGGACAGGGGGATACGCAGTATTTT. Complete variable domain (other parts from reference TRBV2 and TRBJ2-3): EPEVTQTPSHQVTQMGQEVILRCVPISNHLYFYWYRQILGQKVEFLVSFYNNEISEKSEIFDDQFSVERPDGSNFTLKIRSTKLEDSAMYFCASSGQGDTQYFGPGTRLTVL.

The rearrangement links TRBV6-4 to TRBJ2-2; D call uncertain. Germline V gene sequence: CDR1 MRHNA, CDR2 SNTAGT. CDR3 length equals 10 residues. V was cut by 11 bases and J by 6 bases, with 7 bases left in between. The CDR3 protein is CAGRAGELFF. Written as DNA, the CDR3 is TGTGCCGGACGGGCCGGGGAGCTGTTTTTT.

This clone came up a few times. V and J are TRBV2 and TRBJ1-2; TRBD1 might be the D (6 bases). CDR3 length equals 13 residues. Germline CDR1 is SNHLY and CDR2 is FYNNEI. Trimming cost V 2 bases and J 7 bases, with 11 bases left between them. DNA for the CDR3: TGTGCCAGCAGTGAATTACAGGGTTCTGGCTACACCTTC. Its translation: CASSELQGSGYTF.

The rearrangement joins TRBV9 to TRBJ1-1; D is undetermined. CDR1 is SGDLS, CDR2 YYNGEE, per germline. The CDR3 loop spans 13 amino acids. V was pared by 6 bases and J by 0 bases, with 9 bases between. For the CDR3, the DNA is TGTGCCAGCATCGATCAACTGAACACTGAAGCTTTCTTT. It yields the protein CASIDQLNTEAFF.

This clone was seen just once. The CDR3 nucleotides read TGTGCCAGTGGGACAGGGGGCTGGAACACTGAAGCTTTCTTT. It encodes CASGTGGWNTEAFF. This rearrangement joins TRBV27 to TRBJ1-1, with 12 bases identical to TRBD1. Trimming removed 9 bases from V and 1 base from J; junction bases left unmatched: 3. Per the germline V gene, CDR1 is MNHEY and CDR2 is SMNVEV (reference sequence). The CDR3 has 14 amino acids.

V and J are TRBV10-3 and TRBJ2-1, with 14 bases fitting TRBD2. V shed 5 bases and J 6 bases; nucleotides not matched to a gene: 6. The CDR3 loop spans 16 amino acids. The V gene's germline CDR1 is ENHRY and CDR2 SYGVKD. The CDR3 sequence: CAISKGLAGVPNEQFF. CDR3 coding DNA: TGTGCCATCAGTAAGGGACTAGCGGGAGTTCCCAATGAGCAGTTCTTC.

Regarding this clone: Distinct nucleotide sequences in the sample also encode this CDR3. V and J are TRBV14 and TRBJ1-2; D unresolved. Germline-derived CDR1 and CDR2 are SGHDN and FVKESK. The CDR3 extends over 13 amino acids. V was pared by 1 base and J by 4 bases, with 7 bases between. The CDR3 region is CASSQGPSYGYTF. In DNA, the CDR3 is TGTGCCAGCAGCCAAGGACCGAGCTATGGCTACACCTTC.

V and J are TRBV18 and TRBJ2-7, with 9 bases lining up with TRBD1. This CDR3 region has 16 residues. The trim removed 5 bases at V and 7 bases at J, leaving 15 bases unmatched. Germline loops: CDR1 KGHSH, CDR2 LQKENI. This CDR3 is CASSSQRTGDAREQYF. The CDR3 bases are TGTGCCAGCTCATCGCAGAGGACAGGGGACGCTCGGGAGCAGTACTTC.

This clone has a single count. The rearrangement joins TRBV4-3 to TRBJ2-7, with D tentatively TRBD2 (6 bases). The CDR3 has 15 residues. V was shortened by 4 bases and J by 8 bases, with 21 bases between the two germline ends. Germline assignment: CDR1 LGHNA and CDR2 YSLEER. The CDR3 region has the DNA TGCGCCAGCAGCCGACGGACTACCCTCCCCGGGCAGCAGTACTTC. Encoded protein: CASSRRTTLPGQQYF.

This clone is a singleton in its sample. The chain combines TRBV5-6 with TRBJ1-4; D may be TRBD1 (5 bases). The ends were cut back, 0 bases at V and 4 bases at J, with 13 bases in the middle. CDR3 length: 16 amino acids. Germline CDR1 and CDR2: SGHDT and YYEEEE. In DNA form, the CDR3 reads TGTGCCAGCAGCTTGGGGTGGGGCCCCATTAATGAAAAACTGTTTTTT. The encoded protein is CASSLGWGPINEKLFF.

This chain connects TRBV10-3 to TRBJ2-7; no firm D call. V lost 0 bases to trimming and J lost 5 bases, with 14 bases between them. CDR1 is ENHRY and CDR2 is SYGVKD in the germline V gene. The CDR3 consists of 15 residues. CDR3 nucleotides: TGTGCCATCAGTGAGTCGTCCAGGTTGGGTCACGAGCAGTACTTC. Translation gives CAISESSRLGHEQYF.

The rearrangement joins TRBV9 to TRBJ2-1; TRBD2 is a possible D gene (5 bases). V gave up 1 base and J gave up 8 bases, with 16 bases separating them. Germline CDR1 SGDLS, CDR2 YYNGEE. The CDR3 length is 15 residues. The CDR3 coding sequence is TGTGCCAGCAGCGTACTAGCTGTCGCTTTCCATGAGCAGTTCTTC. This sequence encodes CASSVLAVAFHEQFF. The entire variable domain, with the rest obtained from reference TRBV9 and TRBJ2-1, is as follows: DSGVTQTPKHLITATGQRVTLRCSPRSGDLSVYWYQQSLDQGLQFLIQYYNGEERAKGNILERFSAQQFPDLHSELNLSSLELGDSALYFCASSVLAVAFHEQFFGPGTRLTVL.

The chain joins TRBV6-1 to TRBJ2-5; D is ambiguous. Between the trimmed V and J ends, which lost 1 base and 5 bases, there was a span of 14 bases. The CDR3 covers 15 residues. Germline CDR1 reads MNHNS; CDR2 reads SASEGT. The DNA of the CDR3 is TGTGCCAGCAGTGAAGGAAGCCCGGCGAGGGAGACCCAGTACTTC. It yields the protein CASSEGSPARETQYF.

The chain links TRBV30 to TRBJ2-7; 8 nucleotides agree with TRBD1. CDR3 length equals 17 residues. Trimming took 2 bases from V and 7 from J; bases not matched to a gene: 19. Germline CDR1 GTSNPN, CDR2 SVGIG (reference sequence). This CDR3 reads CAWSSLRSGQALEEQYF. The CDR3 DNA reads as TGTGCCTGGAGTTCGCTGAGATCGGGACAGGCTTTGGAGGAGCAGTACTTC.

The CDR3 DNA reads as TGTGCTAGTGGTTTGACCGGCCGAAATGAGCAGTTCTTC. This translates into CASGLTGRNEQFF. V usage is TRBV12-5 and J usage is TRBJ2-1; no clear D. V was cut by 2 bases and J by 7 bases, with 9 bases left in between. Germline V CDR1 and CDR2: LGHNT, FRNRAP. The CDR3 spans 13 residues.

DNA for the CDR3: TGTGCCAGCAGCTTAGTGGGAGGGACCCAGTACTTC. Translating gives CASSLVGGTQYF. The chain employs TRBV7-3 and TRBJ2-5, with D possibly being TRBD2 (6 bases). V was clipped by 2 bases and J by 7 bases, with 8 bases between them. Looked up from germline, CDR1 is SGHTA and CDR2 is FQGTGA. The CDR3 runs 12 residues.

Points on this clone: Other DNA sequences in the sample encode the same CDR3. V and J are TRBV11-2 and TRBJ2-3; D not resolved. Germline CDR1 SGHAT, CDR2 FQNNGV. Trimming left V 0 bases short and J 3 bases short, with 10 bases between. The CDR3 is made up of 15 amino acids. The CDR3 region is CASSLDGGITDTQYF. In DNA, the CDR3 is TGTGCCAGCAGCTTAGACGGCGGAATTACAGATACGCAGTATTTT.

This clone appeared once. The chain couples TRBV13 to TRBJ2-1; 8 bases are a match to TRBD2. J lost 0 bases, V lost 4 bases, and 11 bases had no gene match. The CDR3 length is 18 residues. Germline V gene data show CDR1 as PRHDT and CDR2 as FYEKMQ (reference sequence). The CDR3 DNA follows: TGTGCCAGCAGCTCGCTGTTAATAGCGGGGAGCTCCTACAATGAGCAGTTCTTC. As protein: CASSSLLIAGSSYNEQFF. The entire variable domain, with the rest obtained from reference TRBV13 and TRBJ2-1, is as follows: AAGVIQSPRHLIKEKRETATLKCYPIPRHDTVYWYQQGPGQDPQFLISFYEKMQSDKGSIPDRFSAQQFSDYHSELNMSSLELGDSALYFCASSSLLIAGSSYNEQFFGPGTRLTVL.

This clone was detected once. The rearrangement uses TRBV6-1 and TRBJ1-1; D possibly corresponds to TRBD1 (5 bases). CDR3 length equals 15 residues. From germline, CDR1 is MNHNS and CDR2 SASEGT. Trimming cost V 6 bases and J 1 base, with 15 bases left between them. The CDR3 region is CASRAFDRGNTEAFF. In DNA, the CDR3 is TGTGCCAGCAGGGCCTTCGACAGAGGGAACACTGAAGCTTTCTTT.

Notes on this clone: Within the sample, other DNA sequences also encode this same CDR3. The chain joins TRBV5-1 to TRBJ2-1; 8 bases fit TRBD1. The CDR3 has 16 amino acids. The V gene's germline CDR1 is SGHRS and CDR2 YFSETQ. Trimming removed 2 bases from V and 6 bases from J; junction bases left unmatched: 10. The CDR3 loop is CASSFTGGSRGNEQFF. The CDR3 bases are TGCGCCAGCAGCTTCACAGGGGGTAGTCGAGGCAATGAGCAGTTCTTC.

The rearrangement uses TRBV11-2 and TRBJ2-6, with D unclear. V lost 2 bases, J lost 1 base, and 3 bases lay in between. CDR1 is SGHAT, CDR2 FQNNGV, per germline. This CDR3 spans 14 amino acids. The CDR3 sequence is CASSLMSGANVLTF. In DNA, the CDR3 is TGTGCCAGCAGCTTAATGTCTGGGGCCAACGTCCTGACTTTC. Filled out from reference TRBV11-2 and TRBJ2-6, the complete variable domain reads EAGVAQSPRYKIIEKRQSVAFWCNPISGHATLYWYQQILGQGPKLLIQFQNNGVVDDSQLPKDRFSAERLKGVDSTLKIQPAKLEDSAVYLCASSLMSGANVLTFGAGSRLTVL.

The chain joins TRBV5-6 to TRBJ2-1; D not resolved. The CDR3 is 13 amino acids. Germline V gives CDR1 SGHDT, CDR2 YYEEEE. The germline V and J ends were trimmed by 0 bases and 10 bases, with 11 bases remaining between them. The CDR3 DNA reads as TGTGCCAGCAGCTTGGCGGTGATTCGAGAGCAGTTCTTC. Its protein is CASSLAVIREQFF.